This T cell receptor beta chain comes out of a study of T cell repertoires in cytomegalovirus infection. Study information: Public TCR beta signatures indicated both CMV infection and matching HLA type. Regarding the study as a whole: HLA-C-restricted CMV-specific TCR beta clonotypes were dominant in the ex vivo response.

Each CDR3 protein gets one entry after TCRdb re-called the reads with MiXCR. The table shows around 750,000 distinct CDR3 sequences, with roughly 33% occurring only once. This clonotype was seen repeatedly, ten times or more. The target antigen is unknown. The TCR sequence derives from a human donor in good health (CMV status not recorded). Some clones in this sample may be carry-over from other donors' samples. Specimen: cultured CD8+ T cells from PBMCs, collected from culture after CMV antigen stimulation.

The CDR3: CASSRQGAGETQYF. CDR3 coding DNA: TGTGCCAGCAGCCGACAGGGGGCGGGAGAGACCCAGTACTTC. The chain links TRBV7-6 to TRBJ2-5; 10 nucleotides agree with TRBD1. The CDR3 has 14 amino acids. Germline V CDR1 and CDR2: SGHVS, FNYEAQ. V lost 5 bases and J lost 4; bases outside the gene matches: 4.